The 18 T cell receptor beta chains below were found in one sample sequenced in a study of shared T cell receptors in the human thymus. TCRdb's table, derived via immunoSEQ multiplex PCR, lists solely in-frame clones and lacks some. The sample holds over 350,000 clones, 95% seen once. The sequencing input was thymocytes. These receptors were taken from a human donor.

CDR3 region: CAISESPISGTAYEQYF. The CDR3 DNA follows: TGTGCCATCAGTGAATCTCCGATTAGCGGGACTGCCTACGAGCAGTACTTC. The chain joins TRBV10-3 to TRBJ2-7, with 8 nucleotides matching TRBD2. Germline CDR1 and CDR2: ENHRY and SYGVKD. The CDR3 sequence is 17 residues long. The V segment lost 3 bases and the J segment 2 bases; nucleotides outside the gene matches: 12.

The genes are TRBV28 and TRBJ2-7, with 8 bases aligning to TRBD1. The germline gives CDR1 MDHEN, CDR2 SYDVKM. The CDR3 spans 13 residues. V was clipped by 6 bases and J by 5 bases; unmatched bases: 6. In DNA, the CDR3 is TGTGCCAGCAGGTTCCGGGACAGGAACGAGCAGTACTTC. Residues: CASRFRDRNEQYF.

The V call is TRBV28, the J call TRBJ2-1, with D possibly called TRBD1 or TRBD2 (5 bases each). Trimming pared 3 bases from V and 6 bases from J, leaving 15 bases between. CDR3 length equals 15 residues. Germline V gene data show CDR1 as MDHEN and CDR2 as SYDVKM. The CDR3 bases are TGTGCCAGCAGTTTTCGACAGACTACCTGCAATGAGCAGTTCTTC. Amino acid sequence: CASSFRQTTCNEQFF.

This clone was seen just once. The CDR3 is CASSPRLNTDTQYF. CDR3 bases: TGTGCCAGTTCCCCCAGGCTAAACACAGATACGCAGTATTTT. The V and J genes are TRBV19 and TRBJ2-3; D remains ambiguous. V lost 8 bases, J lost 2 bases, and 14 bases lay in between. Per germline, CDR1 LNHDA and CDR2 SQIVND (reference sequence). The CDR3 contains 14 residues.

J is TRBJ2-7 and V is TRBV6-5; D call uncertain. Germline V gene data show CDR1 as MNHEY and CDR2 as SVGAGI. The CDR3 totals 12 residues. The V gene lost 5 bases and the J gene lost 4 bases, with 9 bases spanning the gap. CDR3 region: CASSPAGYEQYF. The CDR3 nucleotides read TGTGCCAGCAGTCCAGCTGGGTACGAGCAGTACTTC.

The rearrangement uses TRBV27 and TRBJ1-1; the D is unclear. The CDR3 has 15 residues. V was clipped by 6 bases and J by 3 bases, with 17 bases between them. Germline values: CDR1 MNHEY, CDR2 SMNVEV (reference sequence). For the CDR3, the DNA is TGTGCCAGCAGATCCCTTCCCCGGGAGGACACTGAAGCTTTCTTT. It translates to CASRSLPREDTEAFF.

V and J are TRBV9 and TRBJ2-3; 13 bases map to TRBD2. V was pared by 3 bases and J by 1 base, with 14 bases of the junction left unmatched. The CDR3 covers 20 residues. Germline V CDR1 and CDR2: SGDLS, YYNGEE. Here the CDR3 DNA reads TGTGCCAGCAGCGCCAAGACACTAGCGGGAGGGCCCCATCGCACAGATACGCAGTATTTT. This codes for CASSAKTLAGGPHRTDTQYF.

This chain links TRBV5-1 with TRBJ2-2, with D perhaps TRBD1 or TRBD2 (5 bases each). The V end was cut by 1 base, the J end by 6 bases, with 10 bases between. Germline assignment: CDR1 SGHRS and CDR2 YFSETQ. The CDR3 totals 14 residues. CDR3 region: CASSLRDGPGELFF. The CDR3 nucleotides are TGCGCCAGCAGCTTGAGGGACGGCCCCGGGGAGCTGTTTTTT.

The gene calls are TRBV28 and TRBJ1-2, with 8 nucleotides matching TRBD1. There are 13 residues in the CDR3. J was trimmed by 3 bases and V by 7 bases; bases with no gene match: 4. The germline gives CDR1 MDHEN, CDR2 SYDVKM. CDR3 DNA sequence: TGTGCCAGCATGGCACAGGGGGACTATGGCTACACCTTC. Its translation is CASMAQGDYGYTF.

This clone showed up just once. This chain links TRBV14 with TRBJ1-4; 8 bases align to TRBD1. The CDR3 sequence is 16 residues long. CDR1 and CDR2 from the germline V gene are SGHDN and FVKESK. V lost 5 bases, J lost 8 bases, and 13 bases stayed unmatched. The DNA for the CDR3 is TGTGCCAGCAGCTCGTACCGCAGGGGGCTTAGGGAAAAACTGTTTTTT. Its protein is CASSSYRRGLREKLFF.

This clone was counted once. V gene TRBV5-1 combines with J gene TRBJ2-7; 8 positions agree with TRBD2. The germline V gene encodes CDR1 SGHRS and CDR2 YFSETQ. CDR3 length: 16 residues. V gave up 4 bases and J gave up 0 bases; unmatched junction bases: 9. As DNA, the CDR3 is TGCGCCAGCAGCAAGGTTTTAGCGGGAAGCTCCTACGAGCAGTACTTC. It translates to CASSKVLAGSSYEQYF.

The CDR3 bases are TGCGCCAGCAGCTTTATTATGGGGCAAGAGGGCAAAAACATTCAGTACTTC. Protein product: CASSFIMGQEGKNIQYF. The gene calls are TRBV5-1 and TRBJ2-4; D might be TRBD1 or TRBD2, each matching 5 bases. Germline V gene sequence: CDR1 SGHRS, CDR2 YFSETQ. V shed 2 bases and J shed 3 bases, with 18 bases lying between them. There are 17 residues in the CDR3.

The rearrangement joins TRBV4-1 to TRBJ2-1; 13 nucleotides agree with TRBD2. This CDR3 is 18 amino acids long. From germline, CDR1 is MGHRA and CDR2 YSYEKL. V dropped 3 bases and J dropped 1; count of bases not matched to a gene: 6. CDR3 nucleotide sequence: TGCGCCAGCAGCCACGCCCGGACTAGCGGGAGTTCCTACAATGAGCAGTTCTTC. As protein: CASSHARTSGSSYNEQFF.

The V gene is TRBV4-3, the J gene TRBJ1-2; tentative D call: TRBD1 (5 bases). Between the trimmed V and J ends, which lost 3 bases and 4 bases, there was a span of 18 bases. Germline-derived CDR1 and CDR2 are LGHNA and YSLEER. The CDR3 has 16 amino acids. DNA for the CDR3: TGCGCCAGCAGCCATGAAGGCGACAGTAACTCCTATGGCTACACCTTC. Amino acid sequence: CASSHEGDSNSYGYTF.

The chain is built from TRBV10-2 and TRBJ1-3; perhaps TRBD1 as D (6 bases). V was trimmed by 3 bases and J by 3 bases, leaving 6 bases between them. The CDR3 loop spans 13 amino acids. The germline V gene has CDR1 WSHSY and CDR2 SAAADI. The CDR3 DNA reads TGCGCCAGCAGTGACAGGGGTGGAAACACCATATATTTT. It codes for CASSDRGGNTIYF.

The V and J genes are TRBV30 and TRBJ1-2; D is undetermined. The CDR3 is 12 amino acids. Germline V gives CDR1 GTSNPN, CDR2 SVGIG (reference sequence). V was pared by 7 bases and J by 0 bases, with 9 bases between. In DNA, the CDR3 is TGTGCCTCGCAGATTCCTAACTATGGCTACACCTTC. Encoded protein: CASQIPNYGYTF.

The chain is built from TRBV28 and TRBJ1-2; D is possibly TRBD1 (5 bases). The CDR3 length is 14 residues. The V and J ends lost 6 bases and 4 bases respectively, with 15 bases between them. Germline CDR1 is MDHEN and CDR2 is SYDVKM. The CDR3 region has the DNA TGTGCCAGCAGGATCGGGCGGGGGAGCTATGGCTACACCTTC. It specifies CASRIGRGSYGYTF.

V and J are TRBV6-5 and TRBJ2-1; D may match TRBD1 or TRBD2 (5 bases each). The ends were cut back, 0 bases at V and 4 bases at J, with 7 bases in the middle. Germline CDR1 reads MNHEY; CDR2 reads SVGAGI. The CDR3 sequence is 14 residues long. The CDR3 sequence is CASSYSWGYNEQFF. The CDR3 nucleotides read TGTGCCAGCAGTTACTCGTGGGGGTACAATGAGCAGTTCTTC.